The source of this T cell receptor beta chain is a study of blood T cells in healthy people across ages. Each donor was a healthy Caucasian individual from Russia, aged about 6 to 90. In each sample, at least 6 million PBMCs were isolated. With 3 bases removed from V and 4 bases from J, the gap between germline ends came to 13 bases. Germline V CDR1 and CDR2: MNHEY, SMNVEV (reference sequence). The CDR3 sequence is 15 residues long. With a J-beta primer mix and a sample-barcoded 5' primer, a second PCR ran about 7 to 12 cycles. TCRdb called the 5' RACE reads again in MiXCR, with one record for every CDR3 protein. The repertoire holds about 1 million distinct CDR3 sequences, with over 35% as singletons.

This sequence joins TRBV27 and TRBJ1-5, with D possibly matching TRBD1 (5 bases). The source is an older woman in good health. Sequenced: blood. The DNA for the CDR3 is TGTGCCAGCAGTTTCGGGGCAGCTACAAATCAGCCCCAGCATTTT. Its protein is CASSFGAATNQPQHF.